This T cell receptor (beta chain) came from a study of cytomegalovirus exposure and HLA in healthy donors (dated by TCRdb to 2017 to 2019). Regarding the study in general: An earlier analysis of some 600 of the donors reported roughly 300 Gb of sequence data and about 120 million unique TCR beta sequences obtained from some 200 million T cells. An early release that covered approximately 600 HLA-typed donors contained approximately 300 gigabases of sequencing data and 85 million to 100 million unique TCR sequences. Of the roughly 410 genotyped donors, 81% were placed in the genetic ancestry cluster associated with self-reported Caucasian donors. The study was designed to test whether signatures of past pathogen exposure could be identified by cataloging public T cell receptors. The study used immunosequencing to profile the T cell repertoires of approximately 690 subjects and linked those repertoires to cytomegalovirus serostatus. In addition to the first cohort of around 670 subjects, a separate validation cohort of over 90 different subjects was used. The study combined high-throughput TCR immunosequencing, statistical association of individual TCRs with disease status, and machine learning to predict cytomegalovirus infection status. A later analysis re-analyzed previously published TCR beta repertoires from 666 donors and added high-resolution HLA genotyping to study TCR occurrence patterns. The later analysis used no new phenotypic data to find candidate immune exposures, relying instead on TCR beta sequences and their occurrence across donors. To decide whether each TCR beta V gene segment behaved as functional or pseudogenic, an earlier analysis of some 580 of the donors relied on high-throughput TCR beta sequencing. Alongside the repertoire data, information on donor age, sex, ethnicity and CMV serostatus was compiled. In a later genetic analysis, genome-wide SNP genotypes for about 55% of the roughly 700 donors were used, and that subset was treated as a discovery cohort. Every discovery cohort repertoire had been produced on one sequencing platform. HLA typing included class I and class II loci at four-digit resolution. The number of typed donors differed by locus: about 629-630 for A, B, C, DRB1 and DQB1; some 500 for DQA1; some 610 for DPA1; and around 490 for DPB1. Five DR-DQ haplotypes were handled as single units for association and clustering, since linkage in the cohort was strong. Across about 380 genotyped donors of the cohort, an average of approximately 200,000 unique TCR beta nucleotide sequences per donor were sequenced, and roughly 17% of those sequences were non-productive. On the study overall, not on this receptor specifically: Because the 87-base-pair reads could not distinguish some IMGT-functional V segments, including TRBV6-2 and TRBV6-3, those segments were excluded. A later genetic analysis associated a missense DCLRE1C variant with V-gene and J-gene trimming of TCR beta chains, and an independent cohort replicated the association. CMV serostatus was the only immune exposure information available for the cohort. Correlated functional status among segregating V segments might reflect linkage disequilibrium, but an unknown experimental factor could not be ruled out. The cohort was sequenced for TCR beta chains only, and without alpha or paired-chain data the features that could be detected were limited. Cytomegalovirus status was reported to be diagnosed by the classifier with high specificity and sensitivity in both the original and validation cohorts. In vitro tests confirmed that a few of the cytomegalovirus-associated TCR beta chains recognize cytomegalovirus antigens. In a later genetic analysis, fewer N-insertions in productive TCRs were reported among donors in an Asian-associated ancestry cluster than the 666-donor mean. Sequencing depth was assumed to be roughly uniform across donors in the presence/absence analyses, though that assumption may not hold. In a later analysis, some 18,000 TCR beta sequences were associated with specific HLA alleles at a false discovery rate of 0.05. While some public TCRs were present in many individuals, most TCR sequences turned up only very rarely across donors. In a later analysis, most CMV-associated TCR beta chains were found to appear HLA-restricted, with HLA associations seemingly driven largely by CMV exposure. The study gave a list of under 200 TCR beta chains associated with cytomegalovirus. According to a later analysis, TCR association rates differed among HLA loci, with DRB1 alleles showing the most associated TCRs and HLA-C alleles showing the fewest. Strong co-occurrence of HLA alleles, especially DR and DQ, made assigning TCR associations to individual alleles difficult. Compared with equally common non-associated chains, HLA-associated TCR beta chains in a later analysis were more clonally expanded and had lower generation probabilities. A further reported finding was that TCR beta sequences accurately predicted the HLA-A and HLA-B alleles for most subjects in the first cohort. According to the authors, the approach could potentially be generalized to other disease states and immunological phenotypes. A group of highly shared sequence variants was considered likely to be a technical artifact of the sequencing pipeline. Because HLA typing was missing for some donors at each locus, association tests included only the typed subset. The earlier analysis of 587 of the donors excluded seventeen rarely observed V segments, including chromosome 9 orphons, because counts were too low. Several of the top co-occurrence clusters appeared to be linked to parvovirus B19, influenza, CMV and Epstein-Barr virus, according to a later analysis. In an earlier analysis of around 600 of the donors, most TCR beta V segments were observed in productive rearrangements about 87% or about 30% of the time, broadly matching IMGT annotations.

The cohort consisted of approximately 690 healthy bone marrow donors. At the time of sampling, all cohort members were nominally healthy, though unrecorded immune exposures were likely present. The donor tested CMV seronegative and was one of the 352 seronegative cohort members. A peripheral blood sample was provided by each donor, and peripheral blood mononuclear cells were used for TCR beta sequencing. The Qiagen DNeasy Blood Extraction Kit was used to extract genomic DNA from the blood cell samples. Notes on this clone: Its antigen is unknown. Per-nucleotide qualities are absent, and no much larger clonotype sits a single base away.

The CDR3 contains 15 residues, cysteine and phenylalanine counted. Just CDR3 DNA is preserved here, 45 bases in frame from base 1. The germline V gene yields SGDLS for CDR1 and YYNGEE for CDR2. V and J are trimmed by 3 bases and 2 bases, and the gene matches miss 6 bases of the junction. Library creation used the immunoSEQ multiplex PCR assay. For the multiplex PCR, a mixture combining 60 forward primers for TCR Vbeta segments and 13 reverse primers for TCR Jbeta segments was used. A multiplex PCR assay on genomic DNA amplified the CDR3 region of rearranged TCR beta genes. On the Illumina HiSeq System, the amplified TCR beta libraries were sequenced as 87-base-pair reads. In the original analysis: Across the roughly 640 repertoires, a later analysis counted tens of millions of unique TCR beta chains, 9 million to 14 million of which were shared by at least two donors. Raw reads were error-corrected and collapsed into unique sequences by a nearest-neighbor algorithm in which closely related sequences were merged to remove PCR and sequencing errors. V, D and J gene segments were assigned by aligning CDR3 sequences to IMGT reference sequences. For a sequence to be retained, a match of at least six nucleotides to both a V gene segment and a J gene segment was required. Rearrangements were classified as productive when the CDR3 lacked stop codons and remained in frame with V and J, and all other rearrangements were classified as non-productive. CDR3 was defined according to IMGT convention as the region running from the second conserved V-encoded cysteine to the conserved J-encoded phenylalanine. Sequences without an unambiguous match to a single V gene segment were excluded from the earlier analysis of about 600 of the donors. An earlier analysis of approximately 590 of the donors called V segments functional above 56.7% productive rearrangements and segregating when the between-donor standard deviation exceeded 5%. A statistical classification framework was built for diagnosing cytomegalovirus status from the catalog of TCR beta chain sequences. V and J gene assignment, in a later analysis, came from comparing TCR nucleotide sequences with IMGT/GENE-DB human TR gene sequences. A later analysis assigned CDR3 sequences and most-parsimonious VDJ recombination scenarios with the TCRdist pipeline. In a later analysis, each TCR beta chain was defined by its CDR3 amino acid sequence together with its V-gene family, and reads lacking a unique V-gene family were excluded. A later analysis removed roughly 590 highly shared, low-generation-probability nucleotide sequences to deal with suspected cross-contamination and a sequencing artifact. In a later analysis, a clonal expansion index for each public chain was calculated from normalized within-repertoire ranks of inferred template counts. Generation probabilities in a later analysis came from a VDJ recombination model fitted to out-of-frame rearrangements, and those results were checked against IGoR. A later analysis scored TCR-TCR, TCR-HLA and TCR-CMV co-occurrence with hypergeometric tests, applying a repertoire-size bias correction to TCR pairs. False discovery rates were estimated in a later analysis by permuting HLA or CMV assignments 20 times. In a later analysis, co-occurring TCRs were grouped using DBSCAN, and TCRdist sequence similarity was added for clustering within HLA-allele-positive subsets. Repertoires with fewer than 30,000 or more than 120,000 public chains were left out of co-occurrence clustering, as were five repertoires with anomalous nucleotide sharing. This immuneACCESS table, as held by TCRdb, lists in-frame sequences with V and J called but not all clones. Of the missing ones, under half trace to an unresolved V gene in checked studies; the others have no known cause. V, J and clone size reflect that table, while D and trimming were determined from the DNA. The sample records 150,000 or so clones, approximately 72% of which are singletons. Roughly 1.9% of the sample lies in the top ten.

Rearrangement joined TRBV9 to TRBJ2-3, and 7 bases in between align with TRBD2. The receptor comes from a female donor in good health and CMV-seronegative. The specimen was PBMCs. The CDR3 region reads CASSARDYHTDTQYF. In nucleotide form, the sequence is TGTGCCAGCAGCGCTCGGGACTACCACACAGATACGCAGTATTTT.